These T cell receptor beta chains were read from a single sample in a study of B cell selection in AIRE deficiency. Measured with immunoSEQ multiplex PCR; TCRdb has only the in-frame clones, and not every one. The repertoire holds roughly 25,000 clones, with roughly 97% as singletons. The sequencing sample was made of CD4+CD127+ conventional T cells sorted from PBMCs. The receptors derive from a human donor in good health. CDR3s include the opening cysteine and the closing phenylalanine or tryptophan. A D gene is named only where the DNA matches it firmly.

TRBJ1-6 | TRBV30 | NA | CAWSLGQLDNSPLHF | TGTGCCTGGAGCCTAGGTCAGTTGGATAATTCACCCCTCCACTTT
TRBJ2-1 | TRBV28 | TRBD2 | CASSLAGVTSNEQFF | TGTGCCAGCAGTTTAGCGGGAGTCACAAGCAATGAGCAGTTCTTC
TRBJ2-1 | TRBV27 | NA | CASSLNSDSEQFF | TGTGCCAGCAGTTTAAACTCAGATTCTGAGCAGTTCTTC
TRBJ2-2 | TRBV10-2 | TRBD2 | CASSGPGLAGTGELFF | TGCGCCAGCAGTGGGCCGGGACTAGCGGGAACCGGGGAGCTGTTTTTT
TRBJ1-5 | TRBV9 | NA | CASSVGVGEGQPQHF | TGTGCCAGCAGCGTAGGGGTGGGAGAGGGTCAGCCCCAGCATTTT
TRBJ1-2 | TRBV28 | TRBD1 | CASSLSRTGYYGYTF | TGTGCCAGCAGTTTAAGCCGGACAGGGTACTATGGCTACACCTTC
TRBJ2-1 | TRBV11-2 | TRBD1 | CASSRRGQSYNEQFF | TGTGCCAGCAGCCGCCGGGGACAGTCCTACAATGAGCAGTTCTTC
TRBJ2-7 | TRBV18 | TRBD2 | CASSPGIAGVNEQYF | TGTGCCAGCTCACCAGGAATAGCGGGAGTCAACGAGCAGTACTTC
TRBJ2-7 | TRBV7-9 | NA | CASSLGDTIYEQYF | TGTGCCAGCAGCTTAGGGGACACAATCTACGAGCAGTACTTC
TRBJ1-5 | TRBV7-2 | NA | CASSLDNQPQHF | TGTGCCAGCAGCTTAGACAATCAGCCCCAGCATTTT